The rows below give T cell receptor beta chains drawn from one sample of a study of shared T cell receptors in the human thymus. The assay was immunoSEQ multiplex PCR, and TCRdb's table has in-frame clones only and misses some. The sample has 650,000 to 950,000 clones; 80% to 90% are singletons. This sample also belongs to another study, concerning human thymus T cells.

Sequencing was carried out using thymocytes. Receptor source: a girl less than two years old with a congenital heart defect. Both conserved end residues are part of each CDR3. Each record gives: V gene, CDR3 protein.

v_call: TRBV4-1
cdr3_aa: CASSQGGPEGTQYF

v_call: TRBV5-8
cdr3_aa: CASPKMKRGYLNEQFF

v_call: TRBV29-1
cdr3_aa: CSARDREPPHKMNTGELFF

v_call: TRBV6-5
cdr3_aa: CASSNRRRGQPQHF

v_call: TRBV5-1
cdr3_aa: CASSSVPMAGEETQYF

v_call: TRBV5-1
cdr3_aa: CASSPRAGPGYEAFF

v_call: TRBV11-2
cdr3_aa: CASSSRAATGEAFF

v_call: TRBV6-6
cdr3_aa: CASSYLDSQETQYF

v_call: TRBV11-2
cdr3_aa: CASTFCPVIGRSGNTIYF

v_call: TRBV5-1
cdr3_aa: CASSLENSGGQETQYF

v_call: TRBV15
cdr3_aa: CATSRDRGLGNTIYF

v_call: TRBV5-1
cdr3_aa: CASSVRQGSSYNSPLHF

v_call: TRBV19
cdr3_aa: CASRSPGTGMNTEAFF

v_call: TRBV6-6
cdr3_aa: CATASSEDYGYTF

v_call: TRBV6-5
cdr3_aa: CASSPGQGVNEKLFF

v_call: TRBV12-5
cdr3_aa: CASGARKTADSNYGYTF

v_call: TRBV7-9
cdr3_aa: CASSLHRGSGEKLFF

v_call: TRBV14
cdr3_aa: CASSQDGDRDPGELFF

v_call: TRBV30
cdr3_aa: CARNRGGTGELFF

v_call: TRBV5-6
cdr3_aa: CASSLRGQGISEAFF

v_call: TRBV6-6
cdr3_aa: CASSYVRGWTLGYTF

v_call: TRBV4-3
cdr3_aa: CASSHTPGGGNTGELFF

v_call: TRBV29-1
cdr3_aa: CSLTPSASGGVMNEQFF

v_call: TRBV19
cdr3_aa: CASSGRRGKLFF

v_call: TRBV6-1
cdr3_aa: CASSVFSGTAFYGYTF

v_call: TRBV10-3
cdr3_aa: CAIGELRGRLNGYTF

v_call: TRBV10-3
cdr3_aa: CAIRITPQETQYF

v_call: TRBV5-1
cdr3_aa: CASCSVTGAYTGELFF

v_call: TRBV2
cdr3_aa: CASRDRDGYTF

v_call: TRBV9
cdr3_aa: CASSPKKGEGKPYYGYTF

v_call: TRBV7-2
cdr3_aa: CASSFPDYTGELFF

v_call: TRBV2
cdr3_aa: CASKHFGTAINFYEQYF

v_call: TRBV10-3
cdr3_aa: CAIRSQGQGNTIYF

v_call: TRBV9
cdr3_aa: CASSPSGLAGVNQFF

v_call: TRBV29-1
cdr3_aa: CSVAPGVTDTQYF

v_call: TRBV5-1
cdr3_aa: CASSLAGTTNEQFF

v_call: TRBV10-1
cdr3_aa: CASSESTSTDTQYF

v_call: TRBV28
cdr3_aa: CASTERAGNTEAFF

v_call: TRBV27
cdr3_aa: CASSLSNPGGTEAFF

v_call: TRBV7-9
cdr3_aa: CASSPLGAGDGYTF

v_call: TRBV2
cdr3_aa: CASNGGGLTDSAVNGYTF

v_call: TRBV27
cdr3_aa: CASSFGRSYEQYF

v_call: TRBV5-4
cdr3_aa: CASSPLEGHAYGVNTEAFF

v_call: TRBV2
cdr3_aa: CASSDKAGWPGANVLTF

v_call: TRBV4-2
cdr3_aa: CASSQGQGSYEQYF

v_call: TRBV11-2
cdr3_aa: CASSLVGQGFGYTF

v_call: TRBV27
cdr3_aa: CASLDLGTSPGELFF

v_call: TRBV25-1
cdr3_aa: CASSDGGSPGGNQPQHF

v_call: TRBV6-1
cdr3_aa: CASNIGGMNTEAFF

v_call: TRBV4-1
cdr3_aa: CASSQDPGAGVVNTEAFF

v_call: TRBV5-6
cdr3_aa: CASNPGLNYGYTF

v_call: TRBV5-4
cdr3_aa: CASSLAMRGRNSPLHF

v_call: TRBV5-1
cdr3_aa: CASSRCGLAPYEQYF

v_call: TRBV5-6
cdr3_aa: CASSLGGGSFAEAFF

v_call: TRBV29-1
cdr3_aa: CSVYMVFGQLDSPTDTQYF

v_call: TRBV2
cdr3_aa: CASSAGSTNYGYTF

v_call: TRBV10-3
cdr3_aa: CAISKRTGRDSPLHF

v_call: TRBV27
cdr3_aa: CASSFPGQGFDEQYF

v_call: TRBV9
cdr3_aa: CASSVDTGELFF